The rows below give T cell receptor beta chains drawn from one sample of a study of T cell responses to AZD1222 COVID-19 vaccine. The method was immunoSEQ multiplex PCR; TCRdb's version includes in-frame clones alone and lacks a portion of them. The table records around 76,000 clones, about 83% of them present only once. This sample comprised peripheral blood, obtained on day 0 of AZD1222 vaccination. The receptor set was obtained from an adult in good health. Both conserved end residues are part of each CDR3. D genes are given only for firm matches. Clone size is not always given. Where it is, it says once, few, many or a class for expanded clones.

d_gene: NA; abundance: medium-sized; v_gene: TRBV6-5; j_gene: TRBJ2-7; CDR3nt: TGTGCCAGCAGTTCGGGCTTCTCCTACGAGCAGTACTTC; CDR3aa: CASSSGFSYEQYF
d_gene: NA; abundance: NA; v_gene: TRBV18; j_gene: TRBJ2-7; CDR3nt: TGTGCCAGCTCACCGTACACAGACTCCTACGAGCAGTACTTC; CDR3aa: CASSPYTDSYEQYF
d_gene: TRBD1; abundance: NA; v_gene: TRBV6-6; j_gene: TRBJ2-2; CDR3nt: TGTGCCAGCAGTATCCCAGGGGGCACCGGGGAGCTGTTTTTT; CDR3aa: CASSIPGGTGELFF
d_gene: NA; abundance: NA; v_gene: TRBV3-1/TRBV3-2; j_gene: TRBJ2-3; CDR3nt: TGTGCCAGCAGCCAAGATTCGGCAGGGGCAGCAGATACGCAGTATTTT; CDR3aa: CASSQDSAGAADTQYF
d_gene: NA; abundance: NA; v_gene: TRBV2; j_gene: TRBJ2-7; CDR3nt: TGTGCCAGCAGTGAAAATCCTGTGTACGAGCAGTACTTC; CDR3aa: CASSENPVYEQYF
d_gene: NA; abundance: NA; v_gene: TRBV18; j_gene: TRBJ1-1; CDR3nt: TGTGCCAGCTCACGAGACAGACAAATCATGAACACTGAAGCTTTCTTT; CDR3aa: CASSRDRQIMNTEAFF
d_gene: NA; abundance: NA; v_gene: TRBV7-9; j_gene: TRBJ1-4; CDR3nt: TGTGCCAGCAGCTTGGGACCATTGGGTGAAAAACTGTTTTTT; CDR3aa: CASSLGPLGEKLFF
d_gene: NA; abundance: NA; v_gene: TRBV20-1; j_gene: TRBJ1-2; CDR3nt: TGCAGTGCTAGTTTGGGACACCTTAACTATGGCTACACCTTC; CDR3aa: CSASLGHLNYGYTF
d_gene: NA; abundance: NA; v_gene: TRBV12-3/TRBV12-4; j_gene: TRBJ1-3; CDR3nt: TGTGCCAGCAGTGTCGATTCTGGAAACACCATATATTTT; CDR3aa: CASSVDSGNTIYF
d_gene: NA; abundance: NA; v_gene: TRBV10-3; j_gene: TRBJ1-1; CDR3nt: TGTGCCATCAGTGAGAGGACAGACCTGAACACTGAAGCTTTCTTT; CDR3aa: CAISERTDLNTEAFF
d_gene: TRBD1; abundance: NA; v_gene: TRBV19; j_gene: TRBJ1-6; CDR3nt: TGTGCCAGTAGTATAGATCGGGGGACAGGGGCATCACCCCTCCACTTT; CDR3aa: CASSIDRGTGASPLHF
d_gene: NA; abundance: NA; v_gene: TRBV2; j_gene: TRBJ1-2; CDR3nt: TGTGCCAGCAGTGAAGCGCGGGGGGGGATCGGCTATGGCTACACCTTC; CDR3aa: CASSEARGGIGYGYTF
d_gene: TRBD1; abundance: NA; v_gene: TRBV29-1; j_gene: TRBJ1-2; CDR3nt: TGCAGCGTTGTCGGGACAGGGGGCTTTCGGGATGGCTACACCTTC; CDR3aa: CSVVGTGGFRDGYTF
d_gene: NA; abundance: NA; v_gene: TRBV24-1; j_gene: TRBJ1-2; CDR3nt: TGTGCCACCAGTGACGGGAGGGATGGCTACACCTTC; CDR3aa: CATSDGRDGYTF
d_gene: TRBD1; abundance: NA; v_gene: TRBV14; j_gene: TRBJ2-7; CDR3nt: TGTGCCAGCAGCCACCAGGGGACAGTTCGGCACGAGCAGTACTTC; CDR3aa: CASSHQGTVRHEQYF
d_gene: NA; abundance: few; v_gene: TRBV2; j_gene: TRBJ2-2; CDR3nt: TGTGCCAGCAGGGCCTTAGCGGTCGTGGCCGGGGAGCTGTTTTTT; CDR3aa: CASRALAVVAGELFF
d_gene: TRBD1; abundance: NA; v_gene: TRBV28; j_gene: TRBJ2-1; CDR3nt: TGTGCCAGCAGTCCCTCGGGACAGGGGGTGGATGAGCAGTTCTTC; CDR3aa: CASSPSGQGVDEQFF
d_gene: NA; abundance: NA; v_gene: TRBV12-3/TRBV12-4; j_gene: TRBJ1-5; CDR3nt: TGTGCCAGCAGCCTAGGGGGGGCCCAGCCCCAGCATTTT; CDR3aa: CASSLGGAQPQHF
d_gene: TRBD1; abundance: NA; v_gene: TRBV28; j_gene: TRBJ1-3; CDR3nt: TGTGCCAGCAGTACAGGGGGGGACAGGGGGCGAAGGTTGTATTTT; CDR3aa: CASSTGGDRGRRLYF
d_gene: NA; abundance: few; v_gene: TRBV6-5; j_gene: TRBJ1-1; CDR3nt: TGTGCCAGCAGTCCCCGGGCAGGGGTGAACACTGAAGCTTTCTTT; CDR3aa: CASSPRAGVNTEAFF
d_gene: NA; abundance: few; v_gene: TRBV30; j_gene: TRBJ1-3; CDR3nt: TGTGCCTGGAGTGTCCCGAGCTCTGGAAACACCATATATTTT; CDR3aa: CAWSVPSSGNTIYF
d_gene: TRBD1; abundance: NA; v_gene: TRBV5-1; j_gene: TRBJ1-2; CDR3nt: TGCGCCAGCAGCATAGGACAGGGTGACTATGGCTACACCTTC; CDR3aa: CASSIGQGDYGYTF